A single sample is the source of the 16 T cell receptor beta chains below, sequenced in a study of shared clonotypes between healthy human individuals (dated by TCRdb to 2020 to 2021). The receptor library was made with the immunoSEQ multiplex PCR assay. The source is immuneACCESS, and TCRdb retained only in-frame sequences with V and J called. Part of the clones is not carried over; for the studies checked, unresolved V genes explain less than half of this, and the remainder is unexplained. The sample table shows about 2.2 million clones, and 85% to 95% are seen once. In total, the top ten clones hold more than 1.5% of the sample. CD8 naive samples consisted of CD45RO-negative cells that were positively selected for CCR7, yielding a CD45RA+CCR7+ population without TemRA cells. Material for sequencing was naive CD8+ T cells from PBMCs. The cell subset or site label here, explained by the study, means: CD45RA+CCR7+. Every receptor here comes from a man aged 18 to 35 in good health. Some clones in this sample may be carry-over from other donors' samples.

This sequence joins TRBV5-1 and TRBJ2-7, with 10 bases lining up with TRBD2. The CDR3 has 17 amino acids. J was trimmed by 5 bases and V by 0 bases; bases with no gene match: 11. CDR1 and CDR2 from the germline V gene are SGHRS and YFSETQ. CDR3 sequence (DNA): TGCGCCAGCAGCTTGGCCGGGGGTCTAGCGGGAGCGGACGAGCAGTACTTC. Residues: CASSLAGGLAGADEQYF.

CDR3 loop: CASSGRTSGISYEQYF. The CDR3 nucleotides are TGTGCCAGCAGCGGGAGGACTAGCGGGATCTCCTACGAGCAGTACTTC. V and J are TRBV5-6 and TRBJ2-7; 12 positions agree with TRBD2. Germline trimming cut 4 bases from V and 0 bases from J; bases unmatched to any gene: 5. The germline V gene encodes CDR1 SGHDT and CDR2 YYEEEE. The CDR3 has 16 residues.

As concerns this clone: Other DNA sequences in this sample translate to the same CDR3. The chain has TRBV5-1 and TRBJ1-1, with TRBD1 as a possible D gene (5 bases). V lost 0 bases and J 5 bases, leaving 8 bases between the germline ends. CDR3 size: 13 residues. The V gene's germline CDR1 is SGHRS and CDR2 YFSETQ. CDR3 in amino acids: CASSLGGVTEAFF. CDR3 sequence (DNA): TGCGCCAGCAGCTTGGGAGGGGTAACTGAAGCTTTCTTT.

The chain combines TRBV4-3 with TRBJ2-1, with 8 bases identical to TRBD2. There are 16 residues in the CDR3. V shed 0 bases, J shed 8 bases, and the junction held 9 bases outside the gene matches. CDR1 and CDR2 from the germline V gene are LGHNA and YSLEER. The CDR3 region is CASSQEVVAGWYEQFF. DNA for the CDR3: TGCGCCAGCAGCCAAGAGGTAGTAGCGGGATGGTATGAGCAGTTCTTC.

This chain connects TRBV5-8 to TRBJ2-3; D not certain. V was trimmed by 0 bases and J by 2 bases, leaving 10 bases between them. CDR3 length: 15 amino acids. Germline CDR1 and CDR2: SGHTS and YDEGEE. The CDR3 loop is CASSLGTEYTDTQYF. The CDR3 DNA sequence: TGTGCCAGCAGCTTGGGGACGGAGTACACAGATACGCAGTATTTT.

This clone was recorded once. The chain combines TRBV4-2 with TRBJ2-1; 9 positions match TRBD2. Germline-derived CDR1 and CDR2 are LGHNA and YNFKEQ. V lost 4 bases to trimming and J lost 4 bases; unmatched junction nucleotides: 2. CDR3 length: 14 amino acids. CDR3 sequence: CASSPLAGYNEQFF. The CDR3 DNA reads TGTGCCAGCAGCCCCCTAGCGGGGTACAATGAGCAGTTCTTC.

This rearrangement joins TRBV27 to TRBJ2-5; a possible D gene is TRBD1 (5 bases). Deletions cut 3 bases from V and 2 bases from J, with 10 bases between. In germline, CDR1 is MNHEY, CDR2 SMNVEV (reference sequence). There are 14 residues in the CDR3. The CDR3 nucleotides are TGTGCCAGCAGTTTCCAGGGTAGGCAAGAGACCCAGTACTTC. Protein product: CASSFQGRQETQYF.

This chain uses TRBV6-5 with TRBJ1-5; a weak D match, TRBD1 (5 bases). Trimming pared 8 bases from V and 3 bases from J, leaving 17 bases between. From germline, CDR1 is MNHEY and CDR2 SVGAGI. The CDR3 totals 15 residues. CDR3 bases: TGTGCCAGCGCTGGCAGGGCCGTTAACAATCAGCCCCAGCATTTT. Residues: CASAGRAVNNQPQHF.

In regard to this clone: Other DNA sequences in this specimen translate into the identical CDR3. This chain joins TRBV27 and TRBJ2-7; D remains ambiguous. The CDR3 is 13 residues long. The germline CDR1 and CDR2 sequences are MNHEY and SMNVEV (reference sequence). Trimming shortened V by 5 bases and J by 0 bases, and 8 bases separated the two germline ends. For the CDR3, the DNA is TGTGCCAGCAGTCTCCACGGCTCCTACGAGCAGTACTTC. It specifies CASSLHGSYEQYF.

The chain is built from TRBV28 and TRBJ1-1; 7 positions agree with TRBD1. V was clipped by 5 bases and J by 11 bases; unmatched bases: 5. CDR1 and CDR2 from the germline V gene are MDHEN and SYDVKM. CDR3 size: 11 residues. The CDR3, as DNA: TGTGCCAGCAGTATCAGGGGGGGGGCTTTCTTT. This encodes CASSIRGGAFF.

In the case of this clone: The germline gene is not matched at one end of the junction; a read error may be the cause. This rearrangement joins TRBV4-3 to TRBJ2-1, with TRBD2 matching over 7 bases. The germline V gene has CDR1 LGHNA and CDR2 YSLEER. The CDR3 totals 18 residues. The CDR3 DNA reads as TGCGCCAGCAGCAAAGAAGCGATAGCGGGTAGCTCCTACAATGAGCAGTTCTTC. This gives the protein CASSKEAIAGSSYNEQFF.

This clone was seen just once. As DNA, the CDR3 is TGTGCCAGCAGCTTAGGCGCGGGACAGTTCACTGAAGCTTTCTTT. Translating gives CASSLGAGQFTEAFF. The chain links TRBV7-9 to TRBJ1-1; 7 bases fit TRBD1. Per germline, CDR1 SEHNR and CDR2 FQNEAQ (reference sequence). J lost 4 bases, V lost 1 base, and 6 bases had no gene match. The CDR3 runs to 15 residues.

V usage is TRBV9 and J usage is TRBJ2-1; a weak D match, TRBD2 (5 bases). This CDR3 is built from 15 residues. Looked up from germline, CDR1 is SGDLS and CDR2 is YYNGEE. V was cut by 4 bases and J by 0 bases, with 11 bases left in between. DNA of the CDR3: TGTGCCAGCAGCACGGACTTTAGCTCCTACAATGAGCAGTTCTTC. Translation: CASSTDFSSYNEQFF.

Points on this clone: The sample has other DNA sequences that encode this CDR3 too. The rearrangement links TRBV27 to TRBJ1-1; D unresolved. The V gene's germline CDR1 is MNHEY and CDR2 SMNVEV (reference sequence). This CDR3 is 13 amino acids long. V was shortened by 3 bases and J by 5 bases, with 10 bases between the two germline ends. As DNA, the CDR3 is TGTGCCAGCAGTTTCCGGACTGGGACTGAAGCTTTCTTT. This codes for CASSFRTGTEAFF.

Notes on this clone: This sample also contains other DNA sequences that code for the same CDR3. The chain is built from TRBV30 and TRBJ2-1; tentative D call: TRBD2 (6 bases). The germline V gene has CDR1 GTSNPN and CDR2 SVGIG (reference sequence). This CDR3 spans 13 amino acids. Trimming left V 5 bases short and J 7 bases short, with 15 bases between. This chain's CDR3 is CAWSVGGLNEQFF. The CDR3 bases are TGTGCCTGGTCTGTTGGGGGGTTAAATGAGCAGTTCTTC.

The chain combines TRBV29-1 with TRBJ2-2; 14 nucleotides agree with TRBD2. The CDR3 has 15 residues. The germline CDR1 and CDR2 sequences are SQVTM and ANQGSEA. J lost 5 bases, V lost 6 bases, and 5 bases had no gene match. For the CDR3, the DNA is TGCAGCGTCTTAGGACTAGCGGGAGGTACCGGGGAGCTGTTTTTT. It encodes CSVLGLAGGTGELFF.